The clone carrying this T cell receptor (beta chain) showed up many times. Prior to thyroid surgery, none of the patients had received any treatment. The data stem from a study of metastatic and nonmetastatic thyroid tumors. Trimming cost V 2 bases and J 4 bases, with 17 bases left between them. This CDR3 has 16 amino acids. The germline gives CDR1 LGHNT, CDR2 FRNRAP. TCRdb re-called clones via MiXCR from the PCR reads. The sample has some 29,000 clones, around 7.4% seen once. The chain is built from TRBV12-5 and TRBJ1-2, with D hard to call. The source of this sequence is a female donor with papillary thyroid cancer or a benign thyroid nodule (not recorded which). Some clones in this sample may be carry-over from other donors' samples. The source material was blood. The DNA for the CDR3 is TGTGCTAGTGGTTTGAGCGGGTCCTTTAGAACCTATGGCTACACCTTC. Its protein is CASGLSGSFRTYGYTF.